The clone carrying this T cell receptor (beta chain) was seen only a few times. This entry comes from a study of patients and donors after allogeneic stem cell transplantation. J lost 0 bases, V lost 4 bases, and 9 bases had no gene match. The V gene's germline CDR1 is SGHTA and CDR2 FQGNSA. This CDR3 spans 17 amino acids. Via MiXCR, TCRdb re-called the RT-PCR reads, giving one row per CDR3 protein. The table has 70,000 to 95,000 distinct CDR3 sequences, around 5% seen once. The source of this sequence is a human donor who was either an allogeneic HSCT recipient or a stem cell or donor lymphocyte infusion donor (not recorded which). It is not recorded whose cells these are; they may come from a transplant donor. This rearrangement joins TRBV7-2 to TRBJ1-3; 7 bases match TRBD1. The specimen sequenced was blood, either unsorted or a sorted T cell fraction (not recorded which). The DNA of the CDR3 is TGTGCCAGCAGCTCTAGGACAGGCCCCAGCTCTGGAAACACCATATATTTT. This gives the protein CASSSRTGPSSGNTIYF.